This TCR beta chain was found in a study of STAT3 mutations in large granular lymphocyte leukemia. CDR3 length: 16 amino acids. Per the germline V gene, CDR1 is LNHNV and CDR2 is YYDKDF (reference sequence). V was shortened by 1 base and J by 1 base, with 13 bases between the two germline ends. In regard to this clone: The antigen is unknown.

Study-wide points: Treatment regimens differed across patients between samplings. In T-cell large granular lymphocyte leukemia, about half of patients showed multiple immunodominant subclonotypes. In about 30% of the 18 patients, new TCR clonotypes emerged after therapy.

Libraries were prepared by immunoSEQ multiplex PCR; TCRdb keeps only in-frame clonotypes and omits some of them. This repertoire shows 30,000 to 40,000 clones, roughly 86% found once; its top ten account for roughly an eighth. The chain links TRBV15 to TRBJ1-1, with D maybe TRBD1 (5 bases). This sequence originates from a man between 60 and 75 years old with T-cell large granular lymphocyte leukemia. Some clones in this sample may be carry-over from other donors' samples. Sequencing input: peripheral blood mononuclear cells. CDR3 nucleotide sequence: TGTGCCACCAGCAGAGGGGTCAGGGATGGGAACACTGAAGCTTTCTTT. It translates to CATSRGVRDGNTEAFF.